This T cell receptor (beta chain) appears in the sequencing data of a study of graft-versus-host responses after intestinal transplantation. Regarding the study as a whole: High graft-versus-host to host-versus-graft T cell clonal ratios marked allografts of patients with graft-donor macrochimerism.

Of note for this clone: Its antigen remains unknown.

Some clones are missing from TCRdb's copy, which holds only in-frame ones; the method was immunoSEQ multiplex PCR. This table has around 9,500 clones, roughly 88% appearing once. Trimming took off 2 bases at V and 0 bases at J, with 13 bases between the two ends. Per germline, CDR1 KGHSH and CDR2 LQKENI. CDR3 length: 16 residues. The sequence derives from a human patient who received an intestinal transplant, so some T cells may come from the graft donor. The chain carries TRBV18 and TRBJ1-1; D is unclear. The sequencing here drew on PBMCs, taken approximately 240 days after intestinal transplant. CDR3 protein: CASSPVADLMNTEAFF. CDR3 nucleotide sequence: TGTGCCAGCTCACCAGTAGCAGACCTAATGAACACTGAAGCTTTCTTT.